Listed here are 30 T cell receptor beta chains from one sample, sequenced in a study of PD-L1 blockade in urothelial cancer. Libraries were prepared by immunoSEQ multiplex PCR; TCRdb keeps only in-frame clonotypes and omits some of them. Among 25,000 to 35,000 clones listed, more than 70% were seen once. The input for sequencing was PBMCs, taken around atezolizumab (anti-PD-L1) treatment. Receptors were obtained from a man aged 50-59 years with urothelial cancer.

The CDR3, as DNA: TGTGCCAGCAGCCCTCCGACTAGCTCCTACAATGAGCAGTTCTTC. Protein product: CASSPPTSSYNEQFF. The V and J genes are TRBV6-5 and TRBJ2-1, with D possibly matching TRBD2 (6 bases). The germline V gene has CDR1 MNHEY and CDR2 SVGAGI. V was shortened by 6 bases and J by 0 bases, with 12 bases between the two germline ends. This CDR3 is 15 amino acids long.

The chain employs TRBV4-3 and TRBJ1-5; D is undetermined. In germline, CDR1 is LGHNA, CDR2 YSLEER. The CDR3 is made up of 15 amino acids. V was pared by 0 bases and J by 5 bases, with 11 bases between. The CDR3 DNA follows: TGCGCCAGCAGCCAAGAAGATAGGAGGGATCAGCCCCAGCATTTT. The encoded protein is CASSQEDRRDQPQHF.

The genes are TRBV10-3 and TRBJ2-7, with 7 bases fitting TRBD1. The V segment lost 6 bases and the J segment 9 bases; nucleotides outside the gene matches: 8. Germline lookup yields CDR1 ENHRY and CDR2 SYGVKD. This CDR3 is 12 amino acids long. This chain's CDR3 is CAIRAGGSSQYF. Here the CDR3 DNA reads TGTGCCATCAGGGCAGGGGGATCCTCGCAGTACTTC.

This clone occurred a few times. The chain joins TRBV7-2 to TRBJ2-7, with 10 bases that match TRBD2. The CDR3 length is 18 residues. CDR1 and CDR2 from the germline V gene are SGHTA and FQGNSA. J gave up 3 bases and V 1 base, and 12 bases lay outside the gene matches. CDR3 nucleotide sequence: TGTGCCAGCAGCTTAGAGGAGCGGGCTAGCGGGGGTGACTACGAGCAGTACTTC. This gives the protein CASSLEERASGGDYEQYF.

The chain joins TRBV11-1 to TRBJ2-1; tentative D call: TRBD1 (5 bases). This CDR3 contains 13 residues. Trimming removed 4 bases at V and 11 bases at J, with 15 bases between. Germline CDR1 is SGHAT and CDR2 is FQDESV (reference sequence). CDR3 nucleotide sequence: TGTGCCAGCAGCTCGTCAATTGACAGACAGCAGTTCTTC. Translating it yields CASSSSIDRQQFF.

The V gene is TRBV11-2, the J gene TRBJ1-1, with TRBD1 identical over 7 bases. CDR3 length: 16 amino acids. J gave up 0 bases and V 1 base, and 5 bases lay outside the gene matches. From germline, CDR1 is SGHAT and CDR2 FQNNGV. CDR3 DNA: TGTGCCAGCAGCTTAGGGGCCAGGGGGATGAACACTGAAGCTTTCTTT. Amino acids: CASSLGARGMNTEAFF.

CDR3 in DNA: TGTGCCAGCAGGACAGGGAGCAATCAGCCCCAGCATTTT. Encoded protein: CASRTGSNQPQHF. This chain joins TRBV6-5 and TRBJ1-5; 7 nucleotides line up with TRBD1. Germline-derived CDR1 and CDR2 are MNHEY and SVGAGI. This CDR3 region has 13 residues. After removal of 6 bases from V and 1 base from J, the junction contained 0 bases not matched to a gene.

Here the CDR3 reads CASSLTSGASEQFF. The CDR3 DNA reads TGCGCCAGCAGCTTAACTAGCGGGGCCTCTGAGCAGTTCTTC. This chain links TRBV5-1 with TRBJ2-1; TRBD2 aligns across 10 bases. The trim removed 2 bases at V and 9 bases at J, leaving 5 bases unmatched. CDR1 is SGHRS, CDR2 YFSETQ, per germline. The CDR3 runs to 14 residues.

The chain has TRBV27 and TRBJ1-4; D unclear. The germline gives CDR1 MNHEY, CDR2 SMNVEV (reference sequence). CDR3 length: 14 amino acids. Trimming took 2 bases from V and 7 from J, leaving 11 bases between them. The CDR3 loop is CASSLTGLGEKLFF. CDR3 sequence (DNA): TGTGCCAGCAGTTTAACCGGGTTGGGTGAAAAACTGTTTTTT.

The chain links TRBV2 to TRBJ1-1; no definite D call. CDR1 is SNHLY, CDR2 FYNNEI, per germline. V was pared by 6 bases and J by 5 bases, with 10 bases between. This CDR3 is 12 amino acids long. In DNA, the CDR3 is TGTGCCAGCAGCGCAGACACAACTGAAGCTTTCTTT. It is translated as CASSADTTEAFF.

This clone was detected only once. The gene calls are TRBV12-5 and TRBJ2-3; 12 nucleotides line up with TRBD2. CDR3 size: 17 residues. CDR1 and CDR2 (germline): LGHNT, FRNRAP. V was pared by 3 bases and J by 2 bases, with 6 bases of the junction left unmatched. CDR3 region: CASGFRLAGVFTDTQYF. The CDR3 bases are TGTGCTAGTGGTTTCCGACTAGCGGGGGTTTTCACAGATACGCAGTATTTT. The whole variable domain, remainder taken from reference TRBV12-5 and TRBJ2-3, is DARVTQTPRHKVTEMGQEVTMRCQPILGHNTVFWYRQTMMQGLELLAYFRNRAPLDDSGMPKDRFSAEMPDATLATLKIQPSEPRDSAVYFCASGFRLAGVFTDTQYFGPGTRLTVL.

V and J are TRBV4-1 and TRBJ2-1; the match to TRBD2 covers 7 bases. CDR1 and CDR2 from the germline V gene are MGHRA and YSYEKL. V gave up 1 base and J gave up 6 bases; unmatched junction bases: 9. There are 16 residues in the CDR3. CDR3 amino acids: CASSQAPSGNGNEQFF. The CDR3 nucleotides read TGCGCCAGCAGCCAAGCCCCAAGCGGGAATGGCAATGAGCAGTTCTTC.

The V call is TRBV14, the J call TRBJ2-1; D is possibly TRBD1 (6 bases). The CDR3 spans 16 residues. V gave up 3 bases and J gave up 5 bases, with 17 bases separating them. Germline V gene sequence: CDR1 SGHDN, CDR2 FVKESK. The CDR3 reads CASSHAQGLRNNEQFF. CDR3 sequence (DNA): TGTGCCAGCAGCCACGCGCAGGGGCTACGAAACAATGAGCAGTTCTTC.

This chain links TRBV28 with TRBJ2-5, with 8 bases aligning to TRBD1. Losses at the gene ends were 3 bases for V and 5 bases for J; bases not matched to a gene: 11. Germline CDR1 reads MDHEN; CDR2 reads SYDVKM. The CDR3 is 16 amino acids. CDR3 loop: CASSFDQGARGETQYF. The CDR3 bases are TGTGCCAGCAGTTTCGATCAGGGGGCCAGGGGGGAGACCCAGTACTTC.

This clone appeared once. V usage is TRBV9 and J usage is TRBJ2-3; the match to TRBD2 covers 9 bases. Germline CDR1 SGDLS, CDR2 YYNGEE. The CDR3 is made up of 17 amino acids. The V gene end was trimmed by 0 bases and the J gene end by 3 bases; junction bases not matched to a gene: 8. The CDR3 sequence: CASSVGGSGGLTDTQYF. The CDR3 coding sequence is TGTGCCAGCAGCGTAGGAGGTAGCGGGGGACTTACAGATACGCAGTATTTT. The variable domain in full, with the rest retrieved from reference TRBV9 and TRBJ2-3, is DSGVTQTPKHLITATGQRVTLRCSPRSGDLSVYWYQQSLDQGLQFLIQYYNGEERAKGNILERFSAQQFPDLHSELNLSSLELGDSALYFCASSVGGSGGLTDTQYFGPGTRLTVL.

This clone was picked up one time. V is TRBV13 and J is TRBJ2-3, with 11 nucleotides matching TRBD2. This CDR3 is built from 16 residues. Germline V gene data show CDR1 as PRHDT and CDR2 as FYEKMQ (reference sequence). The J segment lost 0 bases and the V segment lost 5 bases, leaving 4 bases of the junction unmatched. The CDR3 nucleotides are TGTGCCAGCAGCCACGGACTAGCGGGCAGCACAGATACGCAGTATTTT. Translating it yields CASSHGLAGSTDTQYF.

The J gene is TRBJ1-5, the V gene TRBV6-1; 7 bases map to TRBD1. With V trimmed by 6 bases and J by 4 bases, 6 bases remained unmatched. The CDR3 sequence is 14 residues long. The germline CDR1 and CDR2 sequences are MNHNS and SASEGT. CDR3 bases: TGTGCCAGCAGACATCAGGGGGATAATCAGCCCCAGCATTTT. This sequence encodes CASRHQGDNQPQHF.

The V call is TRBV25-1, the J call TRBJ2-4, with TRBD2 matching over 12 bases. Germline values: CDR1 MGHDK, CDR2 SYGVNS. The V segment lost 5 bases and the J segment 1 base; nucleotides outside the gene matches: 6. The CDR3 is 17 amino acids. CDR3 sequence (DNA): TGTGCCAGCAGTCAATCTAGCGGGAGGGCCGCCAAAAACATTCAGTACTTC. This translates into CASSQSSGRAAKNIQYF.

The genes are TRBV14 and TRBJ2-1, with 9 bases matching TRBD2. CDR3 length equals 16 residues. V was clipped by 6 bases and J by 4 bases; unmatched bases: 10. CDR1 and CDR2 (germline): SGHDN, FVKESK. Written as DNA, the CDR3 is TGTGCCAGCAGTCAGAGGGGGACTAGCACTTACAATGAGCAGTTCTTC. Translating it yields CASSQRGTSTYNEQFF.

This clone was detected a few times. The chain's CDR3 is CASSLTHDFTAGGPYEQYF. CDR3 in DNA: TGTGCCAGCAGCCTCACCCACGACTTTACGGCGGGAGGACCGTACGAGCAGTACTTC. This chain connects TRBV27 to TRBJ2-7; 8 nucleotides match TRBD2. The V segment lost 6 bases and the J segment 4 bases; nucleotides outside the gene matches: 23. The CDR3 is 19 amino acids. Germline assignment: CDR1 MNHEY and CDR2 SMNVEV (reference sequence).

V is TRBV10-2 and J is TRBJ2-5, with D perhaps TRBD1 (6 bases). CDR1 and CDR2 (germline): WSHSY, SAAADI. V shed 6 bases and J shed 2 bases, with 19 bases lying between them. The CDR3 runs 16 residues. CDR3 region: CASSLGQGHTQETQYF. CDR3 DNA sequence: TGCGCCAGCAGCCTCGGTCAGGGACACACACAAGAGACCCAGTACTTC.

The chain links TRBV7-8 to TRBJ2-7; weak D call: TRBD1 (6 bases). The V gene lost 0 bases and the J gene lost 7 bases, with 19 bases spanning the gap. The CDR3 spans 16 residues. From germline, CDR1 is SGHVS and CDR2 FQNEAQ. CDR3 sequence reads: CASSLAVRGSSREQYF. The CDR3 nucleotides are TGTGCCAGCAGCTTAGCGGTCAGGGGCAGTTCGCGAGAGCAGTACTTC.

The chain has TRBV28 and TRBJ2-7; TRBD2 aligns across 8 bases. From germline, CDR1 is MDHEN and CDR2 SYDVKM. The junction had 11 bases not matched to a gene; V was cut back by 7 bases and J by 6 bases. The CDR3 length is 14 residues. CDR3 sequence (DNA): TGTGCCAGCATCCAGGGGAGCGGGAGCTCCGAGCAGTACTTC. Translating it yields CASIQGSGSSEQYF.

The chain carries TRBV6-1 and TRBJ2-1, with 7 bases fitting TRBD1. The V gene end was trimmed by 9 bases and the J gene end by 6 bases; junction bases not matched to a gene: 8. Germline values: CDR1 MNHNS, CDR2 SASEGT. The CDR3 is 13 residues long. In nucleotides, the CDR3 is TGTGCCAGTTCGGACAGGACTGTCAATGAGCAGTTCTTC. It encodes CASSDRTVNEQFF.

The chain joins TRBV4-1 to TRBJ1-6; 10 bases align to TRBD1. CDR3 size: 15 residues. Germline assignment: CDR1 MGHRA and CDR2 YSYEKL. Trimming cost V 3 bases and J 5 bases; bases outside gene matches: 1. CDR3 in DNA: TGCGCCAGCAGCCACGGGACAGGGGATAATTCACCCCTCCACTTT. This encodes CASSHGTGDNSPLHF.

The rearrangement links TRBV2 to TRBJ2-3, with 9 bases that match TRBD1. Trimming took 6 bases from V and 3 from J; bases not matched to a gene: 4. This CDR3 region has 14 residues. Germline loops: CDR1 SNHLY, CDR2 FYNNEI. The CDR3: CASSPGQGTDTQYF. For the CDR3, the DNA is TGTGCCAGCAGCCCGGGACAGGGTACAGATACGCAGTATTTT.

The chain couples TRBV18 to TRBJ1-4; 7 positions match TRBD1. Germline V gene data show CDR1 as KGHSH and CDR2 as LQKENI. This CDR3 is built from 15 residues. V lost 5 bases and J lost 0; bases outside the gene matches: 3. This CDR3 reads CASSSDRTTNEKLFF. CDR3 DNA: TGTGCCAGCTCATCGGACAGGACAACTAATGAAAAACTGTTTTTT.

The chain has TRBV7-3 and TRBJ2-2; D may be TRBD1 (5 bases). V lost 2 bases and J lost 1, with 8 bases in between. Germline CDR1 SGHTA, CDR2 FQGTGA. There are 15 residues in the CDR3. CDR3 in DNA: TGTGCCAGCAGCTTAGACAGCCGGAACACCGGGGAGCTGTTTTTT. It encodes CASSLDSRNTGELFF.

This clone occurred once. The chain joins TRBV7-2 to TRBJ2-7; TRBD2 is a possible D gene (6 bases). This CDR3 contains 16 residues. Trimming shortened V by 3 bases and J by 6 bases, and 21 bases separated the two germline ends. Germline CDR1 reads SGHTA; CDR2 reads FQGNSA. This CDR3 reads CASSFGGTGKASEQYF. In DNA, the CDR3 is TGTGCCAGCAGCTTCGGAGGGACCGGTAAAGCGTCCGAGCAGTACTTC. Looking up the rest from reference TRBV7-2 and TRBJ2-7 gives the full variable domain: GAGVSQSPSNKVTEKGKDVELRCDPISGHTALYWYRQSLGQGLEFLIYFQGNSAPDKSGLPSDRFSAERTGGSVSTLTIQRTQQEDSAVYLCASSFGGTGKASEQYFGPGTRLTVT.

This chain joins TRBV29-1 and TRBJ2-7; D is uncertain. The V end lost 6 bases, the J end lost 3 bases, and 12 bases lay between the germline ends. Germline V lookup: CDR1 SQVTM, CDR2 ANQGSEA. The CDR3 consists of 12 residues. CDR3 coding DNA: TGCAGCGTCCAAAACAGCTTCTACGAGCAGTACTTC. It is translated as CSVQNSFYEQYF.